These 9 T cell receptor beta chains were all obtained from the same sample, sequenced in a study of blood T cell repertoires in COVID-19. The repertoire was sequenced with immunoSEQ multiplex PCR; TCRdb's copy has only in-frame clones and lacks some. The sample lists 140,000 to 150,000 clones, over 80% occurring once. Sequenced sample: PBMCs or T cells enriched from blood (not recorded which). All receptors come from a man between 60 and 75 years old who had recovered from COVID-19.

The J gene is TRBJ2-7, the V gene TRBV11-2, with D perhaps matching TRBD1 (5 bases). There are 17 residues in the CDR3. Germline V gene lookup returns CDR1 SGHAT and CDR2 FQNNGV. V lost 5 bases to trimming and J lost 3 bases, with 23 bases between them. For the CDR3, the DNA is TGTGCCAGCAGCCCTGCGCCGTGGGGCGGATCTTACTACGAGCAGTACTTC. It codes for CASSPAPWGGSYYEQYF.

This chain links TRBV9 with TRBJ2-7, with TRBD2 matching 7 bases. The V segment lost 0 bases and the J segment 2 bases; nucleotides outside the gene matches: 5. The V gene's germline CDR1 is SGDLS and CDR2 YYNGEE. The CDR3 is 15 amino acids. CDR3 protein: CASSVGAGVAYEQYF. The CDR3 bases are TGTGCCAGCAGCGTAGGGGCGGGAGTGGCCTACGAGCAGTACTTC.

The chain is built from TRBV21-1 and TRBJ2-3; TRBD2, the D gene given by the table, was not confirmed from the DNA. TRBV21-1 is recorded as a pseudogene. This CDR3 has 16 amino acids. CDR3 nucleotide sequence: TGTGCCAGCAGCGATCTAGCGGGGGGTTTTTTCGGTACGCAGTATTTT. Its translation is CASSDLAGGFFGTQYF.

The CDR3 DNA follows: TGTGCCAGCTCACCTTCGGGGGGAAGAAGTCAGCCCCAGCATTTT. This translates into CASSPSGGRSQPQHF. The chain recombines TRBV18 with TRBJ1-5, with D possibly TRBD1 on 5 matching bases. Germline lookup yields CDR1 KGHSH and CDR2 LQKENI. Trimming took off 3 bases at V and 6 bases at J, with 15 bases between the two ends. This CDR3 contains 15 residues.

The J gene is TRBJ2-2, the V gene TRBV19; 10 bases align to TRBD1. The CDR3 spans 15 residues. Trimming at V came to 10 bases and at J to 0 bases, leaving 5 bases not matched to a gene. CDR1 is LNHDA, CDR2 SQIVND, per germline (reference sequence). CDR3 bases: TGTGCCACCCGGACAGGGGGTTCGAACACCGGGGAGCTGTTTTTT. This codes for CATRTGGSNTGELFF.

This chain joins TRBV18 and TRBJ1-5, with 7 nucleotides matching TRBD1. Germline trimming cut 6 bases from V and 0 bases from J; bases unmatched to any gene: 5. This CDR3 spans 15 amino acids. From germline, CDR1 is KGHSH and CDR2 LQKENI. The CDR3: CASSGTVNSNQPQHF. CDR3 nucleotide sequence: TGTGCCAGCTCCGGGACAGTTAATAGCAATCAGCCCCAGCATTTT. Supplemented by reference TRBV18 and TRBJ1-5, the full variable domain reads NAGVMQNPRHLVRRRGQEARLRCSPMKGHSHVYWYRQLPEEGLKFMVYLQKENIIDESGMPKERFSAEFPKEGPSILRIQQVVRGDSAAYFCASSGTVNSNQPQHFGDGTRLSIL.

The chain has TRBV9 and TRBJ1-6; 10 nucleotides match TRBD1. V was pared by 4 bases and J by 5 bases, with 3 bases of the junction left unmatched. The germline V gene encodes CDR1 SGDLS and CDR2 YYNGEE. There are 15 residues in the CDR3. In DNA form, the CDR3 reads TGTGCCAGCAGCAAGGGACAGGGGAATAATTCACCCCTCCACTTT. Its translation: CASSKGQGNNSPLHF.

V is TRBV15 and J is TRBJ2-7, with 9 positions matching TRBD2. CDR1 is LNHNV, CDR2 YYDKDF, per germline (reference sequence). V was clipped by 3 bases and J by 2 bases; unmatched bases: 11. The CDR3 is 17 amino acids. CDR3 region: CATSRGVSGGPTYEQYF. The CDR3 DNA is TGTGCCACCAGCAGGGGGGTTAGCGGGGGCCCAACCTACGAGCAGTACTTC.

This chain connects TRBV7-9 to TRBJ2-1; D is ambiguous. The CDR3 covers 16 residues. CDR1 and CDR2 from the germline V gene are SEHNR and FQNEAQ (reference sequence). V lost 1 base and J lost 0, with 10 bases in between. CDR3 amino acids: CASSLVSASSYNEQFF. The CDR3 nucleotides read TGTGCCAGCAGCTTAGTGTCGGCTAGCTCCTACAATGAGCAGTTCTTC.